The clone carrying this T cell receptor (beta chain) was recorded many times. Antigen: not known. Researchers took RNA transcripts and amplified the TCR beta CDR3 regions from them. The primer set for the first-round RT-PCR of the TCR CDR3 was HTBI. Each CDR3 protein is one row after TCRdb ran MiXCR on the multiplex PCR reads. In the table there are about 700,000 distinct CDR3 sequences, around 13% of which are singletons. This sample was included in a study of T cells in Graves' hyperthyroidism and ophthalmopathy. Study results and limitations: In the blood, most expanded thyroid clonotypes above 0.001 appeared as well.

This CDR3 is 18 amino acids long. The trim removed 2 bases at V and 1 base at J, leaving 6 bases unmatched. A 10 ml volume of fresh peripheral blood provided the PBMCs. The rearrangement links TRBV12-3 or TRBV12-4 to TRBJ2-3; 13 bases are shared with TRBD2. This clonotype was obtained from a woman aged 18-29 years with Graves' hyperthyroidism. The sample comprised blood. The CDR3 DNA reads TGTGCCAGCAGTTTAAGGTCACTAGCGGGAGGGGGCACAGATACGCAGTATTTT. It is translated as CASSLRSLAGGGTDTQYF.